These T cell receptor beta chains were read from a single sample in a study of shared clonotypes between healthy human individuals. The assay was immunoSEQ multiplex PCR, and TCRdb's table has in-frame clones only and misses some. The table lists around 1.9 million clones, about 94% of them singletons. Sequencing input: naive CD8+ T cells from PBMCs. These receptors originate from a man between 18 and 29 years old in good health. Some clones in this sample may be carry-over from other donors' samples. Both conserved end residues are part of each CDR3. A D gene is named only where the DNA matches it firmly. For some rows the clone size is stated as once, few or many, or as a class when expanded; others skip it.

D gene	J gene	CDR3 length	V gene	clone size	CDR3 protein	CDR3 DNA
TRBD1	TRBJ2-7	14	TRBV9	-	CASSPGQGKYEQYF	TGTGCCAGCAGCCCGGGACAGGGAAAATACGAGCAGTACTTC
-	TRBJ1-5	19	TRBV6-1	-	CASSEGPRQVGFSNQPQHF	TGTGCCAGCAGTGAAGGCCCCCGACAGGTGGGGTTTAGCAATCAGCCCCAGCATTTT
TRBD1	TRBJ2-2	15	TRBV28	-	CASSPYRGSTGELFF	TGTGCCAGCAGTCCCTACAGGGGGAGTACCGGGGAGCTGTTTTTT
-	TRBJ1-1	14	TRBV27	-	CASSLLGGDTEAFF	TGTGCCAGCAGTTTATTGGGGGGAGACACTGAAGCTTTCTTT
-	TRBJ2-2	15	TRBV27	-	CASSLRRGNTGELFF	TGTGCCAGCAGCTTGAGGCGAGGGAACACCGGGGAGCTGTTTTTT
-	TRBJ2-5	13	TRBV10-1	-	CASSPLGQETQYF	TGCGCCAGCAGTCCTCTAGGACAAGAGACCCAGTACTTC
TRBD2	TRBJ2-7	16	TRBV2	-	CASNPGLAGGVYEQYF	TGTGCCAGCAATCCGGGACTAGCGGGAGGCGTGTACGAGCAGTACTTC
-	TRBJ2-7	13	TRBV7-8	-	CASSPNPRAEQYF	TGTGCCAGCAGCCCCAATCCCCGGGCTGAGCAGTACTTC
-	TRBJ1-3	11	TRBV19	few	CASNGGNTIYF	TGTGCCAGTAACGGTGGAAACACCATATATTTT
TRBD1	TRBJ1-2	16	TRBV12-5	once	CASGLRQGAFNYGYTF	TGTGCTAGTGGTTTAAGACAGGGGGCATTTAACTATGGCTACACCTTC
-	TRBJ2-6	18	TRBV11-2	-	CASSLYPGDGLGANVLTF	TGTGCCAGCAGCCTATATCCAGGGGACGGACTAGGGGCCAACGTCCTGACTTTC
TRBD2	TRBJ2-3	15	TRBV7-9	-	CASSGSGTSVDTQYF	TGTGCCAGCAGCGGTTCCGGGACTAGCGTGGATACGCAGTATTTT
-	TRBJ2-2	15	TRBV7-8	-	CASSLAEEGPGELFF	TGTGCCAGCAGCTTAGCGGAGGAAGGGCCCGGGGAGCTGTTTTTT
-	TRBJ1-1	15	TRBV4-1	-	CASSQVPGANTEAFF	TGCGCCAGCAGCCAAGTGCCAGGCGCGAACACTGAAGCTTTCTTT
-	TRBJ2-5	16	TRBV11-2	once	CASSLEPGIYQETQYF	TGTGCCAGCAGCTTAGAGCCAGGGATCTACCAAGAGACCCAGTACTTC
-	TRBJ2-3	13	TRBV28	-	CASRPYRADTQYF	TGTGCCAGCAGACCTTACAGGGCAGATACGCAGTATTTT
-	TRBJ2-7	13	TRBV7-8	-	CASSLEVSWEQYF	TGTGCCAGCAGCTTAGAAGTCTCGTGGGAGCAGTACTTC
TRBD1	TRBJ2-1	15	TRBV7-3	-	CASSRAGQGANEQFF	TGTGCCAGCAGCCGAGCGGGACAGGGGGCTAATGAGCAGTTCTTC
-	TRBJ1-2	14	TRBV28	-	CASSPRDGVYGYTF	TGTGCCAGCAGCCCCCGGGACGGCGTCTATGGCTACACCTTC